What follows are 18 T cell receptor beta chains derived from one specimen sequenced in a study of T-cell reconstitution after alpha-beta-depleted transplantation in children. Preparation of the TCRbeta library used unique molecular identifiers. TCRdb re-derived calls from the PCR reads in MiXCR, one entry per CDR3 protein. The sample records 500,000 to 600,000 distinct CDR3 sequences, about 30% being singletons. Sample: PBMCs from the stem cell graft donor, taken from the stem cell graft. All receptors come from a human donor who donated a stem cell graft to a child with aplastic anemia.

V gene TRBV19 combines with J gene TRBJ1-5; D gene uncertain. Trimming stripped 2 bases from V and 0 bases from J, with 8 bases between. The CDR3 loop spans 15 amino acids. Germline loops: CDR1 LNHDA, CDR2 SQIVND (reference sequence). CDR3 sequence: CASSISGNSNQPQHF. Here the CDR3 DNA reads TGTGCCAGTAGTATAAGCGGAAATAGCAATCAGCCCCAGCATTTT.

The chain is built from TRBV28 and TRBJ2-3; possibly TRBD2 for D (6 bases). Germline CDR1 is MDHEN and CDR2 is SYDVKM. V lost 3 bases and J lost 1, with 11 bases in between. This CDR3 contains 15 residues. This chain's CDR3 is CASSFPGVGTDTQYF. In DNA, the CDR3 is TGTGCCAGCAGTTTCCCGGGGGTGGGCACAGATACGCAGTATTTT.

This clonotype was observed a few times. This CDR3 reads CASSPSAGPDTQYF. The CDR3 DNA follows: TGTGCCAGCAGTCCCTCGGCGGGCCCAGATACGCAGTATTTT. V usage is TRBV12-3 or TRBV12-4 and J usage is TRBJ2-3, with D possibly TRBD2 on 5 matching bases. The V end was cut by 5 bases, the J end by 4 bases, with 13 bases between. CDR3 length: 14 amino acids.

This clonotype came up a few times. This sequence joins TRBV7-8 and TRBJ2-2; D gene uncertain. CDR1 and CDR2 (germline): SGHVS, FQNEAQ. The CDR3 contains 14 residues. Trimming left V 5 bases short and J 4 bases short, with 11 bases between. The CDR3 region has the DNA TGTGCCAGCAGCCCACGATGGGCCACCGGGGAGCTGTTTTTT. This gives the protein CASSPRWATGELFF.

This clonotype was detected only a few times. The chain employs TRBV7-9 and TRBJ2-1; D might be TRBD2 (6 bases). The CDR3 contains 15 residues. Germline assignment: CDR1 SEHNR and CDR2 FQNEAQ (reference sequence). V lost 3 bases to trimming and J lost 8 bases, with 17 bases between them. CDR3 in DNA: TGTGCCAGCAGCTTCGGGAGAGAGATTAGGGATGAGCAGTTCTTC. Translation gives CASSFGREIRDEQFF.

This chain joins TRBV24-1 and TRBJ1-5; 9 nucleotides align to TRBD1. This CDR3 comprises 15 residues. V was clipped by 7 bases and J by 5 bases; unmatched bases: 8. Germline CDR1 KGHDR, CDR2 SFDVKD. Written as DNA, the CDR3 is TGTGCCACCAGCATCGGGACAGGGATAGATCAGCCCCAGCATTTT. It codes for CATSIGTGIDQPQHF.

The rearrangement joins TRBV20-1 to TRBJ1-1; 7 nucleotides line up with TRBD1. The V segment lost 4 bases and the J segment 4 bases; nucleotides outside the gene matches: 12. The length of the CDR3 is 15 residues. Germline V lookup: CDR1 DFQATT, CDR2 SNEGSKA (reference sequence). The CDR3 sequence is CSATRTGSGSTEAFF. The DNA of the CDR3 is TGCAGTGCTACAAGGACAGGTTCGGGTTCCACTGAAGCTTTCTTT.

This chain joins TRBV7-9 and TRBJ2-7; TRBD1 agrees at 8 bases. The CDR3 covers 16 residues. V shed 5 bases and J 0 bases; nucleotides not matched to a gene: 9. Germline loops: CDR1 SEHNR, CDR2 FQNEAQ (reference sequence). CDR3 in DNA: TGTGCCAGCAGCCCGTCCGGACAGGGCCCCTCCTACGAGCAGTACTTC. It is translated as CASSPSGQGPSYEQYF.

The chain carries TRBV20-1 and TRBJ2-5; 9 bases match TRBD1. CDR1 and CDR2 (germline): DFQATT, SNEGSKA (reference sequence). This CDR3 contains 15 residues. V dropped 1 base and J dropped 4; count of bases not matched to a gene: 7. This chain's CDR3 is CSARANRGQGETQYF. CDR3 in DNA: TGCAGTGCTAGAGCTAACAGGGGGCAAGGAGAGACCCAGTACTTC.

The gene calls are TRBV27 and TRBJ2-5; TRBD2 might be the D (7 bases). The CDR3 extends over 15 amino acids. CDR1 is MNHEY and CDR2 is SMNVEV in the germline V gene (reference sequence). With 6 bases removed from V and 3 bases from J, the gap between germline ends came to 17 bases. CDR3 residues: CASSHLPGGEETQYF. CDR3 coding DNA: TGTGCCAGCAGCCACCTCCCGGGGGGCGAAGAGACCCAGTACTTC.

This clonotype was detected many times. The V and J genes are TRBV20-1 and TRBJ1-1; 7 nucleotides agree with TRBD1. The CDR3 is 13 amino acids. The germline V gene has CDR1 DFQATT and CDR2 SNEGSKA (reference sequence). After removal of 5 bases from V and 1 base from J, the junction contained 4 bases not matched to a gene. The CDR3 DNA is TGCAGTGCTTTTAGGACAGGGAACACTGAAGCTTTCTTT. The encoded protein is CSAFRTGNTEAFF.

CDR3 in DNA: TGTGCCAGCAGCCCGGTCGGGGACAGCCAAACAGATACGCAGTATTTT. This sequence encodes CASSPVGDSQTDTQYF. The chain couples TRBV5-5 to TRBJ2-3; 7 bases agree with TRBD1. Germline CDR1 and CDR2: SGHKS and YYEKEE (reference sequence). This CDR3 region has 16 residues. V dropped 4 bases and J dropped 3; count of bases not matched to a gene: 11.

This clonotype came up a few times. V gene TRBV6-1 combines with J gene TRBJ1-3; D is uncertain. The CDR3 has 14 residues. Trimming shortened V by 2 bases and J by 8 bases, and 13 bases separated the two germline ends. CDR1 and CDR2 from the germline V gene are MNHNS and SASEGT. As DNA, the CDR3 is TGTGCCAGCAGTGAACTTCGCCCCGGAGACACCATATATTTT. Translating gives CASSELRPGDTIYF.

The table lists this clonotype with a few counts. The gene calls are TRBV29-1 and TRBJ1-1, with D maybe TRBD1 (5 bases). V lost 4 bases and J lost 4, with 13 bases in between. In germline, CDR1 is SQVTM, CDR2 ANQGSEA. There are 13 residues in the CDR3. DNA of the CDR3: TGCAGCGTTGTTAGGGGTAGCGGCACTGAAGCTTTCTTT. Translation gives CSVVRGSGTEAFF.

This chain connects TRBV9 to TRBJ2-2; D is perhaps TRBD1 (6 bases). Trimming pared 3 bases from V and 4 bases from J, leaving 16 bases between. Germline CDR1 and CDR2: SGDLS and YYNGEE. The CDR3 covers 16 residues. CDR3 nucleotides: TGTGCCAGCAGCGCCATAAGGGGGTATGGCACCGGGGAGCTGTTTTTT. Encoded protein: CASSAIRGYGTGELFF.

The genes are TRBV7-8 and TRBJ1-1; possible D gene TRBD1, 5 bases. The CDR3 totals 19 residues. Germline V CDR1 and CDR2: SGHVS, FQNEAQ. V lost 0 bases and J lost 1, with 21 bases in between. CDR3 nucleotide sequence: TGTGCCAGCAGCTTAGCGGGGCGAGGGACCCAGCTACCGAACACTGAAGCTTTCTTT. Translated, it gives CASSLAGRGTQLPNTEAFF. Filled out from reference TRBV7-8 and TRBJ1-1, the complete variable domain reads GAGVSQSPRYKVAKRGQDVALRCDPISGHVSLFWYQQALGQGPEFLTYFQNEAQLDKSGLPSDRFFAERPEGSVSTLKIQRTQQEDSAVYLCASSLAGRGTQLPNTEAFFGQGTRLTVV.

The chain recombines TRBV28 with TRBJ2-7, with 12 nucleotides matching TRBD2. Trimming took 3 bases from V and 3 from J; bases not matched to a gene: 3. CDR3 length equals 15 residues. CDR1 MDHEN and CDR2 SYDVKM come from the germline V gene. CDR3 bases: TGTGCCAGCAGTTTTGGACTAGCGGGGAACTACGAGCAGTACTTC. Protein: CASSFGLAGNYEQYF.

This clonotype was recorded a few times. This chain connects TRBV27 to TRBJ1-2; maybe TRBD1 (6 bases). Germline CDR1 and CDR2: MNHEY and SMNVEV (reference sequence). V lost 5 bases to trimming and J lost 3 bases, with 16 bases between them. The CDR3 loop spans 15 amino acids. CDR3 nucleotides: TGTGCCAGCAGTCCCTCGACAGGACGGTACTATGGCTACACCTTC. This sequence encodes CASSPSTGRYYGYTF.